These T cell receptor beta chains were read from a single sample in a study of control samples from healthy donors and cancer patients. Profiling relied on immunoSEQ multiplex PCR, and the TCRdb table lists in-frame clones only, not all of them. The sample includes 170,000 or so clones, 91% of them seen just once. Input material: blood. These receptors were taken from a woman aged 40 to 55 in good health. Both conserved end residues are part of each CDR3. Each record gives: D gene, J gene, clone size, V gene, CDR3 DNA, CDR3 protein. The D gene is left open where the match is weak. Clone size, where shown, is once, few, many, or a class for clones that have expanded.

d_call: .
j_call: TRBJ1-2
clone_size: .
v_call: TRBV6-6
cdr3_nt: TGTGCCAGCAGTTACTATGGCACTGGCTACACCTTC
cdr3_aa: CASSYYGTGYTF

d_call: .
j_call: TRBJ1-2
clone_size: .
v_call: TRBV7-9
cdr3_nt: TGTGCCAGCAGCTCTCCGGTATTATATGGCTACACCTTC
cdr3_aa: CASSSPVLYGYTF

d_call: .
j_call: TRBJ1-1
clone_size: .
v_call: TRBV7-9
cdr3_nt: TGTGCCAGCAGCCGCTTAGGTGGGGGAACTGAAGCTTTCTTT
cdr3_aa: CASSRLGGGTEAFF

d_call: .
j_call: TRBJ2-7
clone_size: .
v_call: TRBV27
cdr3_nt: TGTGCCAGCCGTATCGGGGCTTTGCGAGAGCAGTACTTC
cdr3_aa: CASRIGALREQYF

d_call: .
j_call: TRBJ2-3
clone_size: .
v_call: TRBV7-6
cdr3_nt: TGTGCCAGCAGCTTAGCGCCGCCCTCGGGTGGGGGGGCGGTTGGAGCAGATACGCAGTATTTT
cdr3_aa: CASSLAPPSGGGAVGADTQYF

d_call: .
j_call: TRBJ1-4
clone_size: .
v_call: TRBV21-1
cdr3_nt: TGTGCCATCACGATTAGCGCCACTTGGGAAAAACTGTTTTTT
cdr3_aa: CAITISATWEKLFF

d_call: .
j_call: TRBJ2-5
clone_size: .
v_call: TRBV5-1
cdr3_nt: TGCGCCAGCAGCTTGGCAGGGGTTGAGGAGACCCAGTACTTC
cdr3_aa: CASSLAGVEETQYF

d_call: TRBD2
j_call: TRBJ2-3
clone_size: .
v_call: TRBV6-1
cdr3_nt: TGTGCCAGCAGGGAAATAGCGGGGGGGCCTGCGGATACGCAGTATTTT
cdr3_aa: CASREIAGGPADTQYF

d_call: TRBD1
j_call: TRBJ2-2
clone_size: .
v_call: TRBV28
cdr3_nt: TGTGCCAGCAGTTTCCCCCGGACAGGGGAGGGGGAGCTGTTTTTT
cdr3_aa: CASSFPRTGEGELFF

d_call: TRBD1
j_call: TRBJ2-7
clone_size: .
v_call: TRBV12-5
cdr3_nt: TGTGCTAGTGGTTCCCCGGGACAGGGGCCCTACGAGCAGTACTTC
cdr3_aa: CASGSPGQGPYEQYF

d_call: TRBD1
j_call: TRBJ1-5
clone_size: .
v_call: TRBV2
cdr3_nt: TGTGCCAGCAGTGAAGGGTGGGGCAGGGGGGATCAGCCCCAGCATTTT
cdr3_aa: CASSEGWGRGDQPQHF

d_call: .
j_call: TRBJ1-4
clone_size: .
v_call: TRBV4-1
cdr3_nt: TGCGCCAGCAGCCTTAGACAGGCACCTAATGAAAAACTGTTTTTT
cdr3_aa: CASSLRQAPNEKLFF

d_call: TRBD1
j_call: TRBJ2-5
clone_size: .
v_call: TRBV7-6
cdr3_nt: TGTGCCAGCAGCTCGTGGACAGGCGGAGGAGAGACCCAGTACTTC
cdr3_aa: CASSSWTGGGETQYF

d_call: .
j_call: TRBJ2-1
clone_size: .
v_call: TRBV5-1
cdr3_nt: TGCGCCAGCAGCAAGGGGGAGACTGTGAATGAGCAGTTCTTC
cdr3_aa: CASSKGETVNEQFF

d_call: .
j_call: TRBJ2-1
clone_size: .
v_call: TRBV5-1
cdr3_nt: TGCGCCAGCAGCTTGGGGGGCTATGAGCAGTTCTTC
cdr3_aa: CASSLGGYEQFF

d_call: TRBD1
j_call: TRBJ1-1
clone_size: .
v_call: TRBV27
cdr3_nt: TGTGCCAGCAGGCCTACAGGGGCTAACACTGAAGCTTTCTTT
cdr3_aa: CASRPTGANTEAFF

d_call: .
j_call: TRBJ2-7
clone_size: .
v_call: TRBV4-1
cdr3_nt: TGCGCCAGCAGCCAAGTATATGAGTCTACGGAGCAGTACTTC
cdr3_aa: CASSQVYESTEQYF

d_call: .
j_call: TRBJ1-3
clone_size: once
v_call: TRBV3-1/TRBV3-2
cdr3_nt: TGTGCCAGCACCTCCGGGGCGGGGGGCGTGTATGGAAACACCATATATTTT
cdr3_aa: CASTSGAGGVYGNTIYF

d_call: .
j_call: TRBJ2-3
clone_size: .
v_call: TRBV4-2
cdr3_nt: TGTGCCAGCAGCCAGGGGGTCGGAGATACGCAGTATTTT
cdr3_aa: CASSQGVGDTQYF

d_call: .
j_call: TRBJ1-1
clone_size: .
v_call: TRBV7-6
cdr3_nt: TGTGCCAGCAGCTTTTCGGGGTTGTCCACTGAAGCTTTCTTT
cdr3_aa: CASSFSGLSTEAFF

d_call: TRBD2
j_call: TRBJ2-5
clone_size: .
v_call: TRBV14
cdr3_nt: TGTGCCAGCAGTCCAGGACTAGCCGGGGGGGGAGAGACCCAGTACTTC
cdr3_aa: CASSPGLAGGGETQYF

d_call: TRBD1
j_call: TRBJ2-1
clone_size: .
v_call: TRBV2
cdr3_nt: TGTGCCAGCATCCGGGACAGGGAGGGCAATGAGCAGTTCTTC
cdr3_aa: CASIRDREGNEQFF

d_call: .
j_call: TRBJ2-3
clone_size: once
v_call: TRBV5-1
cdr3_nt: TGCGCCAGCAGCCTCACTGGCACAGATACGCAGTATTTT
cdr3_aa: CASSLTGTDTQYF

d_call: .
j_call: TRBJ2-7
clone_size: once
v_call: TRBV25-1
cdr3_nt: TGTGCCAGCAGTGTCAGGACCTACGGGGAGCAGTACTTC
cdr3_aa: CASSVRTYGEQYF

d_call: TRBD1
j_call: TRBJ1-6
clone_size: .
v_call: TRBV7-8
cdr3_nt: TGTGCCAGCAGCTTGGGGTTAACAGGGGGCGGTTCACCCCTCCACTTT
cdr3_aa: CASSLGLTGGGSPLHF

d_call: TRBD1
j_call: TRBJ2-7
clone_size: .
v_call: TRBV6-5
cdr3_nt: TGTGCCAGCAGTTCCATGACAGGGCCCTCCTACGAGCAGTACTTC
cdr3_aa: CASSSMTGPSYEQYF

d_call: TRBD2
j_call: TRBJ2-1
clone_size: .
v_call: TRBV11-3
cdr3_nt: TGTGCCAGCAGCTTGGATATTAGCGGGGGGGCGGGATACAATGAGCAGTTCTTC
cdr3_aa: CASSLDISGGAGYNEQFF

d_call: .
j_call: TRBJ1-1
clone_size: .
v_call: TRBV5-4
cdr3_nt: TGTGCCAGCAGCTTGAAGGGGTTGGGGAACACTGAAGCTTTCTTT
cdr3_aa: CASSLKGLGNTEAFF

d_call: .
j_call: TRBJ2-2
clone_size: .
v_call: TRBV5-1
cdr3_nt: TGCGCCAGCAGCCCGGAGTTCCCCCAGGGCTATACCGGGGAGCTGTTTTTT
cdr3_aa: CASSPEFPQGYTGELFF

d_call: .
j_call: TRBJ1-2
clone_size: .
v_call: TRBV27
cdr3_nt: TGTGCCAGCAGTTTATCTTTCGGGCTGCACTATGGCTACACCTTC
cdr3_aa: CASSLSFGLHYGYTF

d_call: .
j_call: TRBJ1-1
clone_size: .
v_call: TRBV6-5
cdr3_nt: TGTGCCAGCAGTTACTCGCACAGGGACACTGAAGCTTTCTTT
cdr3_aa: CASSYSHRDTEAFF

d_call: TRBD1
j_call: TRBJ2-7
clone_size: .
v_call: TRBV5-5
cdr3_nt: TGTGCCAGCAGCTTGTCAACAGGGGTTTTGTACGAGCAGTACTTC
cdr3_aa: CASSLSTGVLYEQYF

d_call: .
j_call: TRBJ1-2
clone_size: .
v_call: TRBV27
cdr3_nt: TGTGCCAGCAGTTTATCGTTCTCGGCACTGGGGGTTGATGGCTACACCTTC
cdr3_aa: CASSLSFSALGVDGYTF

d_call: TRBD2
j_call: TRBJ2-7
clone_size: .
v_call: TRBV5-4
cdr3_nt: TGTGCCAGCAGTTCGGCGGGGGGGCCCGAAGAGCAGTACTTC
cdr3_aa: CASSSAGGPEEQYF

d_call: .
j_call: TRBJ1-5
clone_size: .
v_call: TRBV6-5
cdr3_nt: TGTGCCAGCAGTAACAGGGAAGGCAATCAGCCCCAGCATTTT
cdr3_aa: CASSNREGNQPQHF

d_call: .
j_call: TRBJ1-2
clone_size: .
v_call: TRBV6-2/TRBV6-3
cdr3_nt: TGTGCCAGCAGTTACTCGAAGAACTATGGCTACACCTTC
cdr3_aa: CASSYSKNYGYTF

d_call: .
j_call: TRBJ2-1
clone_size: .
v_call: TRBV6-2/TRBV6-3
cdr3_nt: TGTGCCAGCAGTGTTGCATATGAGCAGTTCTTC
cdr3_aa: CASSVAYEQFF

d_call: TRBD1
j_call: TRBJ1-5
clone_size: .
v_call: TRBV3-1/TRBV3-2
cdr3_nt: TGTGCCAGCAGCCACGGACAGGGAGGCAATCAGCCCCAGCATTTT
cdr3_aa: CASSHGQGGNQPQHF

d_call: TRBD1
j_call: TRBJ1-2
clone_size: once
v_call: TRBV7-9
cdr3_nt: TGTGCCAGCAGCTTAGTTGTCCAGGGGGTTCATGGCTACACCTTC
cdr3_aa: CASSLVVQGVHGYTF

d_call: .
j_call: TRBJ1-6
clone_size: few
v_call: TRBV4-1
cdr3_nt: TGCGCCAGCAGCCAAGGAGACAGGTATTCACCCCTCCACTTT
cdr3_aa: CASSQGDRYSPLHF

d_call: .
j_call: TRBJ1-3
clone_size: .
v_call: TRBV2
cdr3_nt: TGTGCCACCACCCGGGACGGCGGAAACACCATATATTTT
cdr3_aa: CATTRDGGNTIYF

d_call: .
j_call: TRBJ2-1
clone_size: .
v_call: TRBV2
cdr3_nt: TGTGCCAGCAGTGAATGGGGTCTCACGTTCTTC
cdr3_aa: CASSEWGLTFF

d_call: .
j_call: TRBJ1-2
clone_size: few
v_call: TRBV5-6
cdr3_nt: TGTGCCAGCGGCGACAGACCGAACTATGGCTACACCTTC
cdr3_aa: CASGDRPNYGYTF

d_call: TRBD2
j_call: TRBJ2-2
clone_size: .
v_call: TRBV7-3
cdr3_nt: TGTGCCAGCAGCTTAGTAGCGGGGGGACTCACCGGGGAGCTGTTTTTT
cdr3_aa: CASSLVAGGLTGELFF

d_call: TRBD1
j_call: TRBJ2-7
clone_size: .
v_call: TRBV6-5
cdr3_nt: TGTGCCAGTCGGACAGGGGGCTCCTACGAGCAGTACTTC
cdr3_aa: CASRTGGSYEQYF

d_call: .
j_call: TRBJ2-2
clone_size: .
v_call: TRBV5-4
cdr3_nt: TGTGCCAGCAGCTTCCTAGTCGGCGGGGAGCTGTTTTTT
cdr3_aa: CASSFLVGGELFF

d_call: .
j_call: TRBJ1-1
clone_size: .
v_call: TRBV10-2
cdr3_nt: TGCGCCAGCAGTGAGAGGAACATGAACACTGAAGCTTTCTTT
cdr3_aa: CASSERNMNTEAFF

d_call: .
j_call: TRBJ2-4
clone_size: .
v_call: TRBV6-2/TRBV6-3
cdr3_nt: TGTGCCAGCAGTTACTCGAACGTTATGAAAAACATTCAGTACTTC
cdr3_aa: CASSYSNVMKNIQYF

d_call: .
j_call: TRBJ1-2
clone_size: once
v_call: TRBV3-1/TRBV3-2
cdr3_nt: TGTGCCAGCAGCCAATCGGGACCAGATGGCTACACCTTC
cdr3_aa: CASSQSGPDGYTF

d_call: .
j_call: TRBJ2-6
clone_size: .
v_call: TRBV16
cdr3_nt: TGTGCCAGCAGCGACAGACACGACTACCTCTCTGGGGCCAACGTCCTGACTTTC
cdr3_aa: CASSDRHDYLSGANVLTF

d_call: .
j_call: TRBJ2-7
clone_size: .
v_call: TRBV13
cdr3_nt: TGTGCCAGCAGCTTAGGGGGTTCCTACGAGCAGTACTTC
cdr3_aa: CASSLGGSYEQYF

d_call: .
j_call: TRBJ1-6
clone_size: once
v_call: TRBV5-4
cdr3_nt: TGTGCCAGCAGCCCCAACACCGGGACAATCAATTCACCCCTCCACTTT
cdr3_aa: CASSPNTGTINSPLHF

d_call: .
j_call: TRBJ1-1
clone_size: .
v_call: TRBV2
cdr3_nt: TGTGCCAGCAGTGTAGGGGCACGAGGAGCTTTCTTT
cdr3_aa: CASSVGARGAFF

d_call: .
j_call: TRBJ1-4
clone_size: .
v_call: TRBV13
cdr3_nt: TGTGCCAGCAGCTTAGGGGGGCAGCGTGAAAAACTGTTTTTT
cdr3_aa: CASSLGGQREKLFF

d_call: .
j_call: TRBJ2-5
clone_size: .
v_call: TRBV7-2
cdr3_nt: TGTGCCAGCAGCCCAGTTCTCCAAGAGACCCAGTACTTC
cdr3_aa: CASSPVLQETQYF

d_call: .
j_call: TRBJ2-2
clone_size: .
v_call: TRBV3-1/TRBV3-2
cdr3_nt: TGTGCCAGCACCACAAGTACGGTCGCCGGGGAGCTGTTTTTT
cdr3_aa: CASTTSTVAGELFF

d_call: .
j_call: TRBJ2-7
clone_size: once
v_call: TRBV19
cdr3_nt: TGTGCCAGTAGCACGGGACACGGATACGAGCAGTACTTC
cdr3_aa: CASSTGHGYEQYF

d_call: .
j_call: TRBJ2-3
clone_size: few
v_call: TRBV4-1
cdr3_nt: TGCGCCAGCAGCCAAGGGGGCTTCTCGACTCGAAGGGCAGATACGCAGTATTTT
cdr3_aa: CASSQGGFSTRRADTQYF

d_call: TRBD1
j_call: TRBJ1-6
clone_size: .
v_call: TRBV27
cdr3_nt: TGTGCCAGCAGTTTACCCCGGACAGGAGCCCATAATTCACCCCTCCACTTT
cdr3_aa: CASSLPRTGAHNSPLHF